Listed below are T cell receptor beta chains from one sample, sequenced in a study of T cell changes during pregnancy in multiple sclerosis. Assay: immunoSEQ multiplex PCR; the TCRdb copy retains only in-frame clones and omits some. Of around 96,000 clones listed, around 94% are singletons. Sequenced material: peripheral blood, taken after pregnancy. The receptor source for this set is a female donor in good health, enrolled as a control in a pregnancy study. Each CDR3 is given with its conserved first and last residue. The D gene is left open where the match is weak. For some rows the clone size is stated as once, few or many, or as a class when expanded; others skip it.

J gene,V gene,clone size,D gene,CDR3 protein,CDR3 DNA
TRBJ2-7,TRBV28,NA,NA,CASTDPRRPREEQYF,TGTGCCAGCACTGACCCGCGGAGGCCTAGGGAAGAGCAGTACTTC
TRBJ2-2,TRBV6-5,NA,NA,CASSYDRKTGELFF,TGTGCCAGCAGTTACGACAGAAAGACCGGGGAGCTGTTTTTT
TRBJ2-2,TRBV18,NA,TRBD1,CASSPSGTGRTGELFF,TGTGCCAGCTCACCATCGGGGACAGGGCGAACCGGGGAGCTGTTTTTT
TRBJ2-1,TRBV28,NA,TRBD1,CASRTGTGSYEQFF,TGTGCCAGTAGAACCGGGACAGGGTCTTATGAGCAGTTCTTC
TRBJ2-7,TRBV28,NA,NA,CASLAYGSSYEQYF,TGTGCCAGCCTGGCCTATGGGAGCTCCTACGAGCAGTACTTC
TRBJ1-1,TRBV6-1,NA,TRBD1,CASSEGRGRRAFF,TGTGCCAGCAGTGAAGGGAGGGGGCGTAGAGCTTTCTTT
TRBJ2-1,TRBV7-9,NA,NA,CASSLRITLTGLHNEQFF,TGTGCCAGCAGCTTGAGGATTACTTTGACGGGACTCCACAATGAGCAGTTCTTC
TRBJ2-7,TRBV5-5,NA,TRBD2,CASSRVAGGYNEQYF,TGTGCCAGCAGCCGGGTAGCGGGAGGCTATAACGAGCAGTACTTC
TRBJ2-7,TRBV2,few,NA,CASRGDNIWRYF,TGTGCCAGCAGGGGGGACAACATCTGGCGGTACTTC
TRBJ2-7,TRBV2,NA,NA,CASSWTGDPSGSRYEQYF,TGTGCCAGCTCCTGGACAGGGGATCCTAGCGGGAGTAGGTACGAGCAGTACTTC
TRBJ2-2,TRBV6-1,NA,TRBD1,CASSVRDRPTTGELFF,TGTGCCAGCAGTGTCAGGGACAGGCCCACCACCGGGGAGCTGTTTTTT
TRBJ1-1,TRBV5-1,NA,NA,CASSFHPRASNTEAFF,TGCGCCAGCAGCTTCCACCCGAGGGCATCGAACACTGAAGCTTTCTTT
TRBJ2-3,TRBV6-5,NA,TRBD1,CASRRQGAGSDTQYF,TGTGCCAGCAGGAGACAGGGGGCAGGGTCAGATACGCAGTATTTT
TRBJ1-1,TRBV27,medium-sized,TRBD1,CASRDRGLRDTEAFF,TGTGCCAGCCGGGACAGGGGGCTTCGGGACACTGAAGCTTTCTTT
TRBJ2-1,TRBV5-1,NA,NA,CASSPGSTSYNEQFF,TGCGCCAGCAGCCCCGGGAGTACCTCCTACAATGAGCAGTTCTTC
TRBJ2-1,TRBV7-8,NA,NA,CASSLLPEREQFF,TGTGCCAGCAGCTTATTACCCGAGCGTGAGCAGTTCTTC
TRBJ1-2,TRBV19,once,NA,CASSRPGENYGYTF,TGTGCCAGTAGTCGCCCCGGGGAAAACTATGGCTACACCTTC
TRBJ2-1,TRBV9,few,NA,CASSGGVLSYNEQFF,TGTGCCAGCAGCGGCGGCGTTCTAAGTTACAATGAGCAGTTCTTC
TRBJ2-7,TRBV2,NA,TRBD2,CASSAEGTSVHEQYF,TGTGCCAGCAGTGCCGAGGGGACTAGCGTGCACGAGCAGTACTTC
TRBJ1-3,TRBV6-1,once,NA,CASSEFRDTSSGNTIYF,TGTGCCAGCAGTGAATTTAGGGACACCTCCTCTGGAAACACCATATATTTT
TRBJ2-3,TRBV19,NA,TRBD2,CASSIGLATDTQYF,TGTGCCAGTAGTATCGGACTAGCGACAGATACGCAGTATTTT
TRBJ1-2,TRBV30,NA,TRBD1,CAWSVTGEIAGYTF,TGTGCCTGGAGTGTAACAGGGGAGATTGCCGGCTACACCTTC
TRBJ1-1,TRBV16,NA,NA,CASSRGTGRGDTEAFF,TGTGCCAGCAGCCGCGGCACAGGGAGAGGGGACACTGAAGCTTTCTTT
TRBJ2-7,TRBV2,NA,TRBD1,CASGGDREYEQYF,TGTGCCAGCGGTGGGGACAGGGAATACGAGCAGTACTTC
TRBJ2-7,TRBV7-9,NA,TRBD1,CASSLALYNRGYEQYF,TGTGCCAGCAGCTTAGCTTTATATAACAGGGGCTACGAGCAGTACTTC
TRBJ2-2,TRBV2,NA,NA,CASRGLDTGELFF,TGTGCCAGCAGAGGACTTGACACCGGGGAGCTGTTTTTT
TRBJ1-5,TRBV27,NA,NA,CASSLLGGEGGGNQPQHF,TGTGCCAGCAGTCTACTGGGGGGGGAGGGAGGGGGCAATCAGCCCCAGCATTTT
TRBJ1-1,TRBV5-6,NA,TRBD1,CASSSGLVPGQGNTEAFF,TGTGCCAGCAGCTCGGGATTAGTACCGGGACAGGGGAACACTGAAGCTTTCTTT
TRBJ2-2,TRBV28,NA,NA,CASSFFAGYTGELFF,TGTGCCAGCAGTTTTTTCGCAGGTTACACCGGGGAGCTGTTTTTT
TRBJ2-7,TRBV13,once,TRBD1,CASSLGRDRRAYEQYF,TGTGCCAGCAGCTTAGGCAGGGACAGGCGAGCCTACGAGCAGTACTTC
TRBJ2-7,TRBV7-2,NA,TRBD1,CASSSAGTGRAYEQYF,TGTGCCAGCAGCTCCGCCGGGACAGGGAGGGCCTACGAGCAGTACTTC